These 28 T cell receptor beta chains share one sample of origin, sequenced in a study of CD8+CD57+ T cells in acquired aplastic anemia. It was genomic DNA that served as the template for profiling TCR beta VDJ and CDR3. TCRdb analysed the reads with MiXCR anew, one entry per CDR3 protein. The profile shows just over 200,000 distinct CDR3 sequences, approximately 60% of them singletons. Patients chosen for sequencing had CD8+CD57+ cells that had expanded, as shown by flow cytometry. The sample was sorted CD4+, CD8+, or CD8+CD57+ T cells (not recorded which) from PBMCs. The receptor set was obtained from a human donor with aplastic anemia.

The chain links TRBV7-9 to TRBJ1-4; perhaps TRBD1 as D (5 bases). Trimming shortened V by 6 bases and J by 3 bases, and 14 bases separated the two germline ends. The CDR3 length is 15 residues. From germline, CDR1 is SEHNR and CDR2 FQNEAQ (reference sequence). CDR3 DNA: TGTGCCAGCAGTAGTATGCAGGGTTCTAATGAAAAACTGTTTTTT. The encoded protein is CASSSMQGSNEKLFF. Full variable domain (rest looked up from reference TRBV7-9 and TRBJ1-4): DTGVSQNPRHKITKRGQNVTFRCDPISEHNRLYWYRQTLGQGPEFLTYFQNEAQLEKSRLLSDRFSAERPKGSFSTLEIQRTEQGDSAMYLCASSSMQGSNEKLFFGSGTQLSVL.

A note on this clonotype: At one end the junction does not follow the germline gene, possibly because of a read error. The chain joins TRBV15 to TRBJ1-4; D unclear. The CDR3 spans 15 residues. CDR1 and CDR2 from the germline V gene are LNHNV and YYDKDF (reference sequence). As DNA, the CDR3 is TGTGTCACCAGCAGTCCCCAGGAGCTTAATGAAAAACTGTTTTTT. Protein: CVTSSPQELNEKLFF.

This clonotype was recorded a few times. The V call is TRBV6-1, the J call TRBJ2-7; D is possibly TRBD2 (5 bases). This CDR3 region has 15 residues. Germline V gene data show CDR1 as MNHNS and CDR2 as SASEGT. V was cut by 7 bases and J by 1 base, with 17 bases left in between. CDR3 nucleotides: TGTGCCAGCACCGACCTTACGTGGAGGTCCTACGAGCAGTACTTC. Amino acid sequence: CASTDLTWRSYEQYF.

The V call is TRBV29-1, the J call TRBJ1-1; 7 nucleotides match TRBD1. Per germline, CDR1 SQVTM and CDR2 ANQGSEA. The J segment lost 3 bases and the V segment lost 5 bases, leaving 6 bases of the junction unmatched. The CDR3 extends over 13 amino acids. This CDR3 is CSVTRTGDTEAFF. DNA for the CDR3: TGCAGCGTTACCCGGACAGGAGACACTGAAGCTTTCTTT.

CDR3 protein: CASSHDRRGSGELFF. CDR3 coding DNA: TGTGCCAGCAGCCACGACAGGCGGGGGTCCGGGGAGCTGTTTTTT. The rearrangement joins TRBV7-2 to TRBJ2-2, with a weak D call TRBD2 (7 bases). The CDR3 is 15 residues long. Trimming stripped 5 bases from V and 6 bases from J, with 16 bases between. CDR1 is SGHTA, CDR2 FQGNSA, per germline. The entire variable domain, with the rest obtained from reference TRBV7-2 and TRBJ2-2, is as follows: GAGVSQSPSNKVTEKGKDVELRCDPISGHTALYWYRQSLGQGLEFLIYFQGNSAPDKSGLPSDRFSAERTGGSVSTLTIQRTQQEDSAVYLCASSHDRRGSGELFFGEGSRLTVL.

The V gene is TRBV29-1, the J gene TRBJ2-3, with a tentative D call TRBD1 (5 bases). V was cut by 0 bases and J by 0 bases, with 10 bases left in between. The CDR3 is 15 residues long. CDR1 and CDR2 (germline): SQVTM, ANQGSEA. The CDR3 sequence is CSVEDQQASTDTQYF. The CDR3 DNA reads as TGCAGCGTTGAAGATCAACAGGCTAGCACAGATACGCAGTATTTT.

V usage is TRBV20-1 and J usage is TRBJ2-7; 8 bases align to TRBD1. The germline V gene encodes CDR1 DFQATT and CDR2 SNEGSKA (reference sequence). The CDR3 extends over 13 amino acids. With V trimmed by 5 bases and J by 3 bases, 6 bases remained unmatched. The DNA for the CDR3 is TGCAGTGCTCATGGACAGGGCCTCTACGAGCAGTACTTC. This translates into CSAHGQGLYEQYF.

Here the CDR3 reads CASSSSGTSGLQYF. CDR3 DNA: TGTGCCAGCAGCTCATCCGGGACTAGCGGGCTCCAGTACTTC. J is TRBJ2-7 and V is TRBV7-3; 12 bases agree with TRBD2. V was clipped by 4 bases and J by 10 bases; unmatched bases: 8. CDR1 is SGHTA, CDR2 FQGTGA, per germline. This CDR3 spans 14 amino acids.

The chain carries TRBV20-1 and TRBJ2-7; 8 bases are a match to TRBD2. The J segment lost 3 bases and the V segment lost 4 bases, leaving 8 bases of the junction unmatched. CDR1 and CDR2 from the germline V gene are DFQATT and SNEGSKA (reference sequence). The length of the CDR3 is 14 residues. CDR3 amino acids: CSATRTSQYYEQYF. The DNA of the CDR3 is TGCAGTGCTACCAGGACTAGCCAGTACTACGAGCAGTACTTC.

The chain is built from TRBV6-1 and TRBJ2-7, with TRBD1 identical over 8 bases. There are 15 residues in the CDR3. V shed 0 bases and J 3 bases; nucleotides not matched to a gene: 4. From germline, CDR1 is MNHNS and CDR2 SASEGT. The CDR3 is CASSEATGEYYEQYF. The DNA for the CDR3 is TGTGCCAGCAGTGAAGCGACAGGGGAGTACTACGAGCAGTACTTC.

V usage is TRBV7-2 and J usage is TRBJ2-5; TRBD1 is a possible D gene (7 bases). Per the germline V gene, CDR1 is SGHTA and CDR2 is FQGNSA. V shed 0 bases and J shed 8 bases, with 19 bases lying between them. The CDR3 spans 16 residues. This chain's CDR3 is CASSLAGGWGVETQYF. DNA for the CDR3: TGTGCCAGCAGCTTAGCAGGGGGCTGGGGGGTGGAAACCCAGTACTTC.

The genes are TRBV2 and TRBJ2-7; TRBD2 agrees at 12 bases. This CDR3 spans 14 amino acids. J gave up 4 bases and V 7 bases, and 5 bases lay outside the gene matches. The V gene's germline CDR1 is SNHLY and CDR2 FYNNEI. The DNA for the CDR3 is TGTGCCAGCACCCCCGGGACTAGCGGGTACGAGCAGTACTTC. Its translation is CASTPGTSGYEQYF.

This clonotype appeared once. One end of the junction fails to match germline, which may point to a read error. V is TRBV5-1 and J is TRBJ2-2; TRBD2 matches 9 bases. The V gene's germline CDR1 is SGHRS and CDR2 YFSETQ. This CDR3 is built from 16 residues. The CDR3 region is CASSALAGANTGELFF. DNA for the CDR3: TGCGCTAGCAGCGCCTTAGCGGGGGCCAACACCGGGGAGCTGTTTTTT.

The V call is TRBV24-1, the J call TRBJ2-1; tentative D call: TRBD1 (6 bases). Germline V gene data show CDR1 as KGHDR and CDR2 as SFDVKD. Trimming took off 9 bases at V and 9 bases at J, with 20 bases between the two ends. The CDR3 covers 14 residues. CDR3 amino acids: CATASGRGASEQFF. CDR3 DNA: TGTGCCACCGCCAGCGGCAGGGGTGCGAGTGAGCAGTTCTTC.

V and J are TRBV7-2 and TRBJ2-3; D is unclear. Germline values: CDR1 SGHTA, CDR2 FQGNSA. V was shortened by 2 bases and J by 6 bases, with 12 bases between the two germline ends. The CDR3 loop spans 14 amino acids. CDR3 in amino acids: CASSLMTGWDTQYF. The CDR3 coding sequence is TGTGCCAGCAGCTTAATGACGGGTTGGGATACGCAGTATTTT.

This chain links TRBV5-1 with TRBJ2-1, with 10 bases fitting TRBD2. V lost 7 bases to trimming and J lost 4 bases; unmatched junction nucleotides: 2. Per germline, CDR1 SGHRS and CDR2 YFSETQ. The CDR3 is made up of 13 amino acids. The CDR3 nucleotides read TGCGCCAGCGGACTAGCGGATTACAATGAGCAGTTCTTC. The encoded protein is CASGLADYNEQFF.

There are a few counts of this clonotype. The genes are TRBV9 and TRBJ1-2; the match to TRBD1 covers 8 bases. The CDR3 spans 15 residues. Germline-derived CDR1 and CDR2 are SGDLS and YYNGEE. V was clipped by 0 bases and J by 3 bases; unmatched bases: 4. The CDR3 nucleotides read TGTGCCAGCAGCGTAGCGGCAGGGGGCGACTATGGCTACACCTTC. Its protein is CASSVAAGGDYGYTF.

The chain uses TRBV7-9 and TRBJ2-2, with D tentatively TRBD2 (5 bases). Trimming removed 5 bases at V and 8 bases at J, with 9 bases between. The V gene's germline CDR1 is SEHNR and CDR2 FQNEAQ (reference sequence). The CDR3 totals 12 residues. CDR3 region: CASSGEGGELFF. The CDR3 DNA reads TGTGCCAGCAGCGGAGAGGGAGGGGAGCTGTTTTTT. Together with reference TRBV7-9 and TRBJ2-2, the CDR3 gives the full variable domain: DTGVSQNPRHKITKRGQNVTFRCDPISEHNRLYWYRQTLGQGPEFLTYFQNEAQLEKSRLLSDRFSAERPKGSFSTLEIQRTEQGDSAMYLCASSGEGGELFFGEGSRLTVL.

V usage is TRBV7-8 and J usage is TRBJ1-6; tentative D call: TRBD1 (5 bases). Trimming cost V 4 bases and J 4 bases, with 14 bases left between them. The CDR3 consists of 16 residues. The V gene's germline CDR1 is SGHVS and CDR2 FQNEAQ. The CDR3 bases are TGTGCCAGCAGCTCCTCAACGGGACGATATAATTCACCCCTCCACTTT. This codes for CASSSSTGRYNSPLHF.

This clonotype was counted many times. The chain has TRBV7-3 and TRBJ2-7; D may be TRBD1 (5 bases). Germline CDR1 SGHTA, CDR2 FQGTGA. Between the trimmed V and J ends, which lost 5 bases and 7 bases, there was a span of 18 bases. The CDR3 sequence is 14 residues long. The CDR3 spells CASSAWGGSLEQYF. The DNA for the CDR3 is TGTGCCAGCAGCGCGTGGGGCGGTTCCTTGGAGCAGTACTTC. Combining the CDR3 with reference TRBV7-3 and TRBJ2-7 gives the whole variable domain GAGVSQTPSNKVTEKGKYVELRCDPISGHTALYWYRQSLGQGPEFLIYFQGTGAADDSGLPNDRFFAVRPEGSVSTLKIQRTERGDSAVYLCASSAWGGSLEQYFGPGTRLTVT.

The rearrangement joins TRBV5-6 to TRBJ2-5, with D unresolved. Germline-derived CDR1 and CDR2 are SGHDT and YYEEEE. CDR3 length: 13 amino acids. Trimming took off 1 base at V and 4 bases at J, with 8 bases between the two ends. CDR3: CASSLRPRETQYF. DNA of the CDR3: TGTGCCAGCAGCTTGCGTCCCAGAGAGACCCAGTACTTC.

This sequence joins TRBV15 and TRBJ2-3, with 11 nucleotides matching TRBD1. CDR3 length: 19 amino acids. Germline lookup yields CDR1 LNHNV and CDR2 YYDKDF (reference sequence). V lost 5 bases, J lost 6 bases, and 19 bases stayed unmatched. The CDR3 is CATSGGQGEGVVLADTQYF. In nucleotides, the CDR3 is TGTGCCACCAGCGGGGGACAGGGGGAAGGTGTTGTTCTCGCGGATACGCAGTATTTT. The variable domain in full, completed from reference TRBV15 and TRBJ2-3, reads DAMVIQNPRYQVTQFGKPVTLSCSQTLNHNVMYWYQQKSSQAPKLLFHYYDKDFNNEADTPDNFQSRRPNTSFCFLDIRSPGLGDTAMYLCATSGGQGEGVVLADTQYFGPGTRLTVL.

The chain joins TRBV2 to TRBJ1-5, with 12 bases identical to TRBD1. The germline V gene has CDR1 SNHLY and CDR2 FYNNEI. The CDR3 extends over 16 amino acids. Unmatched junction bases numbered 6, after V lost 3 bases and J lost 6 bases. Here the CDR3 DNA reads TGTGCCAGCAGTGATGGTGGGACAGGGGGCTTTCAGCCCCAGCATTTT. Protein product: CASSDGGTGGFQPQHF.

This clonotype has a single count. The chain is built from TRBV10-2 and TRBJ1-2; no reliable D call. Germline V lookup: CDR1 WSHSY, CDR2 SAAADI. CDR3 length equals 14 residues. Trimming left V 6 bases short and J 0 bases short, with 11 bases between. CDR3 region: CASRKDRPNYGYTF. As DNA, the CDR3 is TGCGCCAGCAGAAAGGACCGGCCTAACTATGGCTACACCTTC.

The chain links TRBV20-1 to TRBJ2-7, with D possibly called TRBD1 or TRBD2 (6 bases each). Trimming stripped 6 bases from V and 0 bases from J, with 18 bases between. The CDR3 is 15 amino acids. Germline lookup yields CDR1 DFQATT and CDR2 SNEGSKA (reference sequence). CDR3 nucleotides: TGCAGTGCCACTTATCGGGGGCTGAGCTCCTACGAGCAGTACTTC. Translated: CSATYRGLSSYEQYF.

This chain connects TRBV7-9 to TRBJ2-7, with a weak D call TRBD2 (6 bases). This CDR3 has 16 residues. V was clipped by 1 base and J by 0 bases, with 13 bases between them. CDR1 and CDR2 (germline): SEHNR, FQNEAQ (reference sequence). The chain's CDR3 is CASSLEGVGSSYEQYF. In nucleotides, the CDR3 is TGTGCCAGCAGCTTAGAAGGAGTCGGGAGCTCCTACGAGCAGTACTTC.

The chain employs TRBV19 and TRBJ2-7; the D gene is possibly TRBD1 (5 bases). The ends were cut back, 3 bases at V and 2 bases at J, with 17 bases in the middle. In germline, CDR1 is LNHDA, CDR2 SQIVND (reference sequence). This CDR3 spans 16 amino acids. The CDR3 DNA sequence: TGTGCCAGTAGTATTAGCACAGGAGCCAGCACCTACGAGCAGTACTTC. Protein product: CASSISTGASTYEQYF.

The CDR3 nucleotides are TGTGCCAGCAGCCCTGGACTAGCGGATTACAATGAGCAGTTCTTC. It codes for CASSPGLADYNEQFF. V is TRBV7-3 and J is TRBJ2-1; 10 bases fit TRBD2. The CDR3 runs to 15 residues. The germline CDR1 and CDR2 sequences are SGHTA and FQGTGA. V was clipped by 5 bases and J by 4 bases; unmatched bases: 5.